This T cell receptor beta chain came from a study of cytomegalovirus exposure and HLA in healthy donors. Study outcomes and limitations: A later analysis reportedly found fewer N-insertions in an Asian-associated ancestry cluster than the approximately 660-donor mean. Reports indicate that TCR beta sequences accurately predicted the HLA-A and HLA-B alleles of most subjects. Data from an earlier analysis indicated that most TCR beta V segments were productive either about 87% or about 30% of the time.

The PCR employed 60 Vbeta primers together with 13 Jbeta primers. The method was immunoSEQ multiplex PCR; TCRdb's version includes in-frame clones alone and lacks a portion of them. The profile shows about 130,000 clones, around 70% of them singletons. V dropped 0 bases and J dropped 0 bases, with 13 bases sitting between them. This CDR3 region has 16 residues. Germline V gives CDR1 SGDLS, CDR2 YYNGEE. This clone was counted between two and nine times. The antigen is not known. The sequence was collected from a human donor in good health. The chain recombines TRBV9 with TRBJ2-7; the D gene is possibly TRBD1 (6 bases). Sequencing was done on a sample of PBMCs. The CDR3 spells CASSVGSRDNSYEQYF. DNA of the CDR3: TGTGCCAGCAGCGTAGGAAGCCGGGACAACTCCTACGAGCAGTACTTC.